This TCR beta chain originates from a study of T cells in Graves' hyperthyroidism and ophthalmopathy. The wider study: Upon initial diagnosis and before any treatment, peripheral blood was collected. Study-wide results and limits: The blood repertoire included most of the expanded thyroid clonotypes above 0.001.

Germline V CDR1 and CDR2: SEHNR, FQNEAQ (reference sequence). Trimming removed 5 bases at V and 14 bases at J, with 22 bases between. The CDR3 covers 14 residues. This clonotype occurred many times. Antigen: not known. In making diagnoses, clinical symptoms, serum thyroxine and TRAb, thyroid ultrasound and orbital computed tomography were all used. Fresh peripheral blood, about 9.6 ml, yielded the PBMCs. Amplification of TCR beta CDR3 regions was performed using RNA transcripts as template. The study used the HTBI primer set for a first-round RT-PCR of the TCR CDR3. TCRdb used MiXCR to reprocess the multiplex PCR reads, holding one entry per CDR3 protein. The data contain roughly 99,000 distinct CDR3 sequences, approximately 15% of them singletons.

The rearrangement joins TRBV7-9 to TRBJ2-1; D might be TRBD1 (5 bases). The clonotype comes from a woman between 45 and 60 years old with Graves' hyperthyroidism. Specimen: blood. The chain's CDR3 is CASSAPGPVVGEFF. The CDR3 DNA reads TGTGCCAGCAGCGCCCCAGGCCCCGTGGTAGGGGAGTTCTTC.